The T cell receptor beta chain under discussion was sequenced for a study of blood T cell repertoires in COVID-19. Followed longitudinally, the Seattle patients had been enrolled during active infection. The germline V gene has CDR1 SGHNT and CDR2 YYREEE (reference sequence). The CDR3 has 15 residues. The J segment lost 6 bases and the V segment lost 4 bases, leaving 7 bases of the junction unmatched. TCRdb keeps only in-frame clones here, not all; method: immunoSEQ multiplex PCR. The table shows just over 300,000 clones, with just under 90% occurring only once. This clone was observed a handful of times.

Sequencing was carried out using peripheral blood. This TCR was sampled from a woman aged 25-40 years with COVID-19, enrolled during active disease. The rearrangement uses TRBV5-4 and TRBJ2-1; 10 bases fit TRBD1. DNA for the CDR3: TGTGCCAGCAGCCAGGGACAGGGGTGGGGCAATGAGCAGTTCTTC. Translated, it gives CASSQGQGWGNEQFF. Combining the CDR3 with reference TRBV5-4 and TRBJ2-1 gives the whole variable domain ETGVTQSPTHLIKTRGQQVTLRCSSQSGHNTVSWYQQALGQGPQFIFQYYREEENGRGNFPPRFSGLQFPNYSSELNVNALELDDSALYLCASSQGQGWGNEQFFGPGTRLTVL.